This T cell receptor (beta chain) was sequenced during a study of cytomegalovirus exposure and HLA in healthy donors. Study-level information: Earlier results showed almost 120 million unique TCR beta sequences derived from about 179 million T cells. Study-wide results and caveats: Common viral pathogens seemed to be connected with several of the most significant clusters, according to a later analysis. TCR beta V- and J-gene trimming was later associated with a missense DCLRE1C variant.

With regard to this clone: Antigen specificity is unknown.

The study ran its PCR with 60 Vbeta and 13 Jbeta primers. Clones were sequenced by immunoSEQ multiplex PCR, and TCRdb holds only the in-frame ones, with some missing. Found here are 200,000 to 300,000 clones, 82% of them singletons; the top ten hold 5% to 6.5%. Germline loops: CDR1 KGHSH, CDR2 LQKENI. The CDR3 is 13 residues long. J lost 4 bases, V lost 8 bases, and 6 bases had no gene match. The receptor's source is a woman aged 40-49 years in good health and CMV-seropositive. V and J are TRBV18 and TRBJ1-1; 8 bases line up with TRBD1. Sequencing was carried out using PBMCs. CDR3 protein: CASRQGAGTEAFF. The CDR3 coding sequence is TGTGCCAGCCGTCAGGGGGCTGGCACTGAAGCTTTCTTT.